This record looks at one T cell receptor (beta chain) sequence and its context. Its antigen is unknown. Per-nucleotide qualities are absent, and no much larger clonotype sits a single base away. This sample was taken from a study of early T cells in non-severe SARS-CoV-2 infection (dated by TCRdb to about 2021). Notes on the research overall: TCR sequencing used bulk RNA from unsorted whole blood, so alpha and beta chains could not be paired.

This was a case-control study nested in a cohort of healthcare workers in London, UK, who had nasopharyngeal swab PCR tests and blood samples taken every week. Between 23 and 31 March 2020, the week of the UK lockdown, healthcare workers were enrolled and then followed up weekly for as long as 16 weeks. The full study reports these points: VDJdb matching was skewed toward anti-spike CD8 responses, so virus-specific expansions were likely underestimated and private and CD4 specificities were missed.

The germline V gene provides CDR1 SGHTA and CDR2 FQGNSA. The CDR3, from cysteine to phenylalanine, totals 16 residues. Only the CDR3 portion is preserved as DNA: 48 bases, with reading frame beginning at the first base. A distance of 13 bases separates the germline ends of V and J, which lose 0 bases and 4 bases respectively. The method was 5' RACE. The reads were generated on a NextSeq 500. To correct for sequencing error and PCR bias, the TCR library protocol tagged individual cDNA molecules with unique molecular identifiers. TCR alpha and beta chains were both sequenced, and the abundances of alpha and beta sequences in each sample were closely correlated with each other. The study's processing was this. Decombinator V4 was used to annotate TCR sequences for V gene, J gene and CDR3. TCRs were defined as expanded if a significant change between any two time points was detected under a Poisson model with p below 0.0001. TCR abundances were normalised to the total number of TCRs sequenced in each sample and reported as counts per million. MAIT TCRs were defined by TRAV1-2 paired with TRAJ12, TRAJ20 or TRAJ33, and iNKT TCRs by TRAV10 paired with TRAJ18. VDJdb, accessed on 1 November 2021, was searched for TCRs annotated for CMV, EBV and SARS-CoV-2, and TCRs annotated for more than one antigen were excluded. In-frame beta chains were kept once TCRdb had trimmed the public reads at Q25 with fastp and called clones with MiXCR. Each record represents a unique CDR3 protein, reported with the most common genes and DNA among its rows. The V and J calls reflect TCRdb's pipeline rather than the authors' work. Present in this sample are roughly 97,000 distinct CDR3 sequences, more than 9.5% of which were seen just once. The ten largest make up around 4.6% of the sample.

The TCR originated in an adult who was a healthcare worker with PCR-confirmed SARS-CoV-2 infection or an uninfected control (not recorded which). The chain was built from TRBV7-2 and TRBJ1-5, with TRBD1 tentatively as D gene (5 bases match). The sequencing here drew on whole blood, taken at baseline. In nucleotide form, the sequence is TGTGCCAGCAGCTTAGCGGGCCCAGGGAAAAATCAGCCCCAGCATTTT. Translated, this is CASSLAGPGKNQPQHF.